These 14 T cell receptor beta chains were sequenced from one sample in a study of T cell responses to AZD1222 COVID-19 vaccine (dated by TCRdb to 2020 to 2022). The library was prepared using the immunoSEQ multiplex PCR assay. Sourced from immuneACCESS, this table was stored by TCRdb with only in-frame sequences that have V and J called. A share of the clones is absent; for the studies checked, an unresolved V gene accounts for under half, and the remainder has no known explanation. The sample has under 90,000 clones on record, around 85% of them singletons. Less than 11% of the sample comes from the top ten. This sample's time point label indicates: about 28 days (+/-7) after the second vaccine dose. The sample consisted of peripheral blood, taken 28 days after the second AZD1222 dose. The source is an adult who received the AZD1222 COVID-19 vaccine.

The chain has TRBV7-6 and TRBJ2-1; 12 bases map to TRBD2. The junction had 9 bases not matched to a gene; V was cut back by 2 bases and J by 7 bases. The CDR3 extends over 17 amino acids. Germline V gene data show CDR1 as SGHVS and CDR2 as FNYEAQ. DNA of the CDR3: TGTGCCAGCAGCTTACCAGGACTAGCGGGGACGGGGAATGAGCAGTTCTTC. Its translation: CASSLPGLAGTGNEQFF.

The gene calls are TRBV2 and TRBJ2-1; 12 nucleotides align to TRBD2. Germline V gene sequence: CDR1 SNHLY, CDR2 FYNNEI. The CDR3 length is 17 residues. The junction had 7 bases not matched to a gene; V was cut back by 3 bases and J by 4 bases. This CDR3 is CASSDGTSGGLYNEQFF. DNA of the CDR3: TGTGCCAGCAGTGATGGTACTAGCGGGGGGTTGTACAATGAGCAGTTCTTC.

This clone was seen a single time. This chain links TRBV7-2 with TRBJ2-1; TRBD2 might be the D (5 bases). V lost 6 bases, J lost 4 bases, and 19 bases lay in between. The CDR3 spans 16 residues. The V gene's germline CDR1 is SGHTA and CDR2 FQGNSA. CDR3 DNA: TGTGCCAGCAGTTACTCCTATCCTGGCGGGTACAATGAGCAGTTCTTC. Protein: CASSYSYPGGYNEQFF. The variable domain in full, completed from reference TRBV7-2 and TRBJ2-1, reads GAGVSQSPSNKVTEKGKDVELRCDPISGHTALYWYRQSLGQGLEFLIYFQGNSAPDKSGLPSDRFSAERTGGSVSTLTIQRTQQEDSAVYLCASSYSYPGGYNEQFFGPGTRLTVL.

The CDR3 DNA is TGTGCCACCAGCAGACCCGGGGGAGGTCGGAATGAGCAGTTCTTC. Translated: CATSRPGGGRNEQFF. The genes are TRBV15 and TRBJ2-1; possible D gene TRBD2, 6 bases. V was cut by 2 bases and J by 7 bases, with 15 bases left in between. The CDR3 sequence is 15 residues long. Germline values: CDR1 LNHNV, CDR2 YYDKDF (reference sequence).

In this sample, this clone turned up a few times. V and J are TRBV5-1 and TRBJ2-7; D tentatively reads TRBD1 or TRBD2 (6 bases each). V shed 3 bases and J shed 6 bases, with 16 bases lying between them. The germline V gene has CDR1 SGHRS and CDR2 YFSETQ. The CDR3 runs to 14 residues. The CDR3 here is CASSSQGFGGEQYF. In DNA form, the CDR3 reads TGCGCCAGCAGCTCACAGGGTTTCGGGGGCGAGCAGTACTTC. The full variable domain, in which reference TRBV5-1 and TRBJ2-7 provide the parts outside the CDR3, is KAGVTQTPRYLIKTRGQQVTLSCSPISGHRSVSWYQQTPGQGLQFLFEYFSETQRNKGNFPGRFSGRQFSNSRSEMNVSTLELGDSALYLCASSSQGFGGEQYFGPGTRLTVT.

The chain uses TRBV2 and TRBJ2-6; 10 nucleotides match TRBD1. The CDR3 contains 17 residues. Trimming removed 4 bases from V and 2 bases from J; junction bases left unmatched: 5. CDR1 is SNHLY and CDR2 is FYNNEI in the germline V gene. CDR3 bases: TGTGCCAGCAGTGCCGACAGGGGGCTAGCTGGGGCCAACGTCCTGACTTTC. It specifies CASSADRGLAGANVLTF.

The chain links TRBV13 to TRBJ2-3; 9 bases fit TRBD2. The junction had 5 bases not matched to a gene; V was cut back by 3 bases and J by 1 base. Germline V lookup: CDR1 PRHDT, CDR2 FYEKMQ (reference sequence). The CDR3 spans 16 residues. The CDR3 region has the DNA TGTGCCAGCAGCTTGAGCGGGGGGCGCGGCACAGATACGCAGTATTTT. Amino acid sequence: CASSLSGGRGTDTQYF.

The CDR3 reads CASSPRISNQPQHF. The CDR3 DNA is TGTGCCAGCAGCCCGCGAATTAGCAATCAGCCCCAGCATTTT. The chain is built from TRBV3-1 (or the pseudogene TRBV3-2) and TRBJ1-5, with D hard to call. CDR3 length: 14 amino acids. The V end lost 4 bases, the J end lost 0 bases, and 7 bases lay between the germline ends. The germline V gene encodes CDR1 LGHDT and CDR2 YNNKEL (reference sequence).

The chain combines TRBV5-4 with TRBJ1-2, with D maybe TRBD1 (5 bases). The CDR3 has 15 residues. CDR1 and CDR2 (germline): SGHNT, YYREEE (reference sequence). V gave up 0 bases and J gave up 3 bases, with 12 bases separating them. This chain's CDR3 is CASSLESGPDYGYTF. CDR3 bases: TGTGCCAGCAGCTTGGAGTCGGGACCCGACTATGGCTACACCTTC.

The J gene is TRBJ2-1, the V gene TRBV11-3, with D hard to call. The CDR3 is 14 amino acids. Between the trimmed V and J ends, which lost 0 bases and 12 bases, there was a span of 15 bases. Germline V gene lookup returns CDR1 SGHNT and CDR2 YENEEA. Here the CDR3 DNA reads TGTGCCAGCAGCTTAGATTTTAAGTCGCCAGGGCAGTTCTTC. This codes for CASSLDFKSPGQFF.

V usage is TRBV7-3 and J usage is TRBJ1-5; D uncertain. The V end lost 2 bases, the J end lost 5 bases, and 16 bases lay between the germline ends. The CDR3 consists of 16 residues. Germline V lookup: CDR1 SGHTA, CDR2 FQGTGA. The CDR3 DNA is TGTGCCAGCAGCTTAGTTGTGTGGGCGTTCGATCAGCCCCAGCATTTT. Protein: CASSLVVWAFDQPQHF.

V and J are TRBV4-2 and TRBJ2-1, with 11 bases fitting TRBD2. Germline-derived CDR1 and CDR2 are LGHNA and YNFKEQ. V trimming: 1 base; J trimming: 0 bases; junction bases outside the gene matches: 2. This CDR3 is 17 amino acids long. In DNA, the CDR3 is TGTGCCAGCAGCCAAGTACTAGCGGGGGACTCCTACAATGAGCAGTTCTTC. Its protein product is CASSQVLAGDSYNEQFF.

The rearrangement uses TRBV6-1 and TRBJ1-2, with TRBD1 matching 7 bases. The CDR3 extends over 14 amino acids. V shed 3 bases, J shed 7 bases, and the junction held 8 bases outside the gene matches. The germline V gene has CDR1 MNHNS and CDR2 SASEGT. CDR3 bases: TGTGCCAGCAGTGAGCAGACAGGGATGGGTGGCTACACCTTC. It encodes CASSEQTGMGGYTF.

The rearrangement links TRBV6-6 to TRBJ1-1, with D maybe TRBD1 (6 bases). The CDR3 contains 15 residues. Germline CDR1 is MNHNY and CDR2 is SVGAGI (reference sequence). V dropped 6 bases and J dropped 1 base, with 15 bases sitting between them. The CDR3, as DNA: TGTGCCAGCAGGGCCTTACAACAGGGGAACACTGAAGCTTTCTTT. This sequence encodes CASRALQQGNTEAFF.